The source of this T cell receptor (beta chain) is a study of glioma-infiltrating T cells. Findings of the study overall: Above-expected tissue-blood divergence occurred in all gliomas, most in low-grade ones.

The table lists this clonotype with many counts. As yet, its antigen is unknown. Trimming pared 10 bases from V and 0 bases from J, leaving 16 bases between. The V gene's germline CDR1 is MNHEY and CDR2 SVGEGT. The CDR3 has 14 amino acids. TCR alpha and beta CDR3 regions were amplified from RNA using iRepertoire nested multiplex PCR. Tissue mRNA or PBMC total RNA, roughly 85-450 ng, went into one-step reverse transcription and amplification. TCRdb processed the multiplex PCR reads anew with MiXCR; each CDR3 protein has one entry. The sample consists of approximately 120,000 distinct CDR3 sequences, about 25% of them appearing once.

This clonotype originated in a human donor with low-grade glioma or glioblastoma, undergoing nonglioma brain surgery, or in good health (not recorded which). The J gene is TRBJ2-7, the V gene TRBV6-2 or TRBV6-3; possibly TRBD2 for D (5 bases). The sample was glioma tissue, nonneoplastic brain tissue, or PBMCs (not recorded which). CDR3 coding DNA: TGTGCCACCCTGAACGGGGTGAACTCCTACGAGCAGTACTTC. It translates to CATLNGVNSYEQYF.